The rows below give T cell receptor beta chains drawn from one sample of a study of T cell repertoires in cytomegalovirus infection. TCRdb re-called the reads through MiXCR, storing one row per CDR3 protein. The sample shows around 230,000 distinct CDR3 sequences, 38% of them seen only once. No antigen has been identified for these receptors. The sample was CD8+ T cells from cultured PBMCs, taken from culture after CMV antigen stimulation. The receptors shown here come from a human donor in good health (CMV status not recorded). Some clones in this sample may be carry-over from other donors' samples. Both conserved end residues are part of each CDR3. D genes are given only for firm matches. The size of a clone is reported for some rows only, either as once, few or many, or as a class for expanded clones.

V gene	J gene	D gene	clone size	CDR3 DNA	CDR3 protein
TRBV7-6	TRBJ1-6	NA	few	TGTGCCAGCAGCCAGCCTGCCCCACGCTCACCCCTCCACTTT	CASSQPAPRSPLHF
TRBV25-1	TRBJ2-7	NA	few	TGTGCCAGCAGTGACCTTCGACAGGATCCCTACGAGCAGTACTTC	CASSDLRQDPYEQYF
TRBV6-2/TRBV6-3	TRBJ2-1	TRBD2	NA	TGTGCCAGTTCACGGCGGGGGTATACCTACAATGAGCAGTTCTTC	CASSRRGYTYNEQFF
TRBV12-5	TRBJ1-1	TRBD1	few	TGTGCTAGTGGTTTGCCCCAGGGGGGCAACACTGAAGCTTTCTTT	CASGLPQGGNTEAFF
TRBV7-6	TRBJ2-3	TRBD2	NA	TGTGCCAGCAGCCACGCCCTAGCGGGAGGGTACACAGATACGCAGTATTTT	CASSHALAGGYTDTQYF
TRBV29-1	TRBJ2-7	NA	NA	TGCAGCGTTGAAGGTAACGAGCAGTACTTC	CSVEGNEQYF
TRBV20-1	TRBJ2-7	NA	NA	TGCAGTGCCCGCCGGGCGGACGAGCAGTACTTC	CSARRADEQYF
TRBV5-5	TRBJ1-6	NA	NA	TGTGCCAGCAACTTGGGGGGGCTCAATAATTCACCCCTCCACTTT	CASNLGGLNNSPLHF
TRBV12-3/TRBV12-4	TRBJ1-2	NA	NA	TGTGCCAGCAGTTTAGGCCGGGACTCGGGCTACACCTTC	CASSLGRDSGYTF
TRBV7-9	TRBJ2-7	NA	few	TGTGCCAGCAGCAAAGCCGGAGGGCAAGACTCCTACGAGCAGTACTTC	CASSKAGGQDSYEQYF
TRBV24-1	TRBJ2-1	TRBD1	NA	TGTGCCACCAGTCAACCGGGACAGGACCGCTCCTACAATGAGCAGTTCTTC	CATSQPGQDRSYNEQFF
TRBV6-6	TRBJ2-7	NA	once	TGTGCCAGCAGTGGCCACGGGACGCCTTCCTACGAGCAGTACTTC	CASSGHGTPSYEQYF
TRBV4-1	TRBJ2-2	NA	NA	TGCGCCAGCAGCCCCACCGGGACCAGGGGTCGGGAGCTGTTTTTT	CASSPTGTRGRELFF
TRBV7-6	TRBJ2-2	TRBD2	NA	TGTGCCGGACAACTAGCGGGACGGACCGGGGAGCTGTTTTTT	CAGQLAGRTGELFF
TRBV5-5	TRBJ1-1	NA	NA	TGTGCCAGGAGCTTGGGCAGTGAAGCTTTCTTT	CARSLGSEAFF
TRBV20-1	TRBJ2-1	TRBD2	NA	TGCAGTGCTAGAGATCTTAGGGCGGGAGGGGGGGAACGTTACAATGAGCAGTTCTTC	CSARDLRAGGGERYNEQFF
TRBV5-4	TRBJ2-3	TRBD2	many	TGTGCCAGCAGCTTGGCCGGGAGGGGTATAGGTACGCAGTATTTT	CASSLAGRGIGTQYF
TRBV28	TRBJ2-3	NA	NA	TGTGCCAGCAGCCCCCCGGACGAACCTAGCACAGATACGCAGTATTTT	CASSPPDEPSTDTQYF
TRBV7-6	TRBJ2-1	TRBD2	few	TGTGCCAGCAGCTTAGTTAGCGGGATAGGTAATGAGCAGTTCTTC	CASSLVSGIGNEQFF
TRBV7-3	TRBJ2-1	TRBD2	few	TGTGCCAGCAGCTCCTGGGTGGGAGGGAATGAGCAGTTCTTC	CASSSWVGGNEQFF
TRBV6-1	TRBJ2-1	NA	large	TGTGCCAGCAGCACCGGGACTCACTCCTACAATGAGCAGTTCTTC	CASSTGTHSYNEQFF
TRBV7-6	TRBJ2-1	NA	NA	TGTGCCAGCAGGCACATGTCGGGTGAGCAGTTCTTC	CASRHMSGEQFF
TRBV6-1	TRBJ1-5	NA	many	TGTGCCAGCAGTGAATTTGTTAACAGCCAGTATCAGCCCCAGCATTTT	CASSEFVNSQYQPQHF
TRBV30	TRBJ2-6	NA	NA	TGTGCCTGGAGCCCAGGGTCTGGGGCCAACGTCCTGACTTTC	CAWSPGSGANVLTF
TRBV6-8	TRBJ2-7	TRBD1	NA	TGTGCCAGTCGACAGGGACACGAGCAGTACTTC	CASRQGHEQYF
TRBV6-5	TRBJ2-7	NA	few	TGTGCCAGCAGCCCCCCCGGGGACGAGCAGTACTTC	CASSPPGDEQYF
TRBV27	TRBJ1-1	TRBD1	many	TGTGCCAGCAGTCCTCGGACAGGGGGAAACACTGAAGCTTTCTTT	CASSPRTGGNTEAFF
TRBV6-1	TRBJ2-7	NA	few	TGTGCCAGCAGTGAAGAGGACTCGACCCCCTACGAGCAGTACTTC	CASSEEDSTPYEQYF
TRBV7-9	TRBJ2-7	TRBD2	NA	TGTGCCAGCAGCTCCTCTAGCGGAATATACGAGCAGTACTTC	CASSSSSGIYEQYF
TRBV4-1	TRBJ2-1	NA	NA	TGCGCCAGCAGCCAAGATAGGGGGAGTTCTCCCCTCTACAATGAGCAGTTCTTC	CASSQDRGSSPLYNEQFF
TRBV7-9	TRBJ2-5	TRBD2	few	TGTGCCAGCAGCTTAGTTCTAGCGGGAGTGGAGACCCAGTACTTC	CASSLVLAGVETQYF
TRBV7-9	TRBJ2-3	TRBD2	few	TGTGCCAGCAGCCCCCGGACTAGCGGGGACACAGATACGCAGTATTTT	CASSPRTSGDTDTQYF
TRBV27	TRBJ1-1	TRBD1	NA	TGTGCCAGCAGTCCGGGACAGGGATGGACTGAAGCTTTCTTT	CASSPGQGWTEAFF
TRBV7-8	TRBJ1-2	NA	few	TGTGCCAGCAGCCCCCCCGGGTCACTTAACTATGGCTACACCTTC	CASSPPGSLNYGYTF
TRBV29-1	TRBJ2-1	NA	NA	TGCAGCGTTGGGGAGACGGACCACAATGAGCAGTTCTTC	CSVGETDHNEQFF
TRBV7-2	TRBJ2-7	TRBD1	many	TGTGCCAGCAGCCATATATGGGTGCCGGGACAGAAGCCCTACGAGCAGTACTTC	CASSHIWVPGQKPYEQYF
TRBV15	TRBJ2-1	TRBD2	NA	TGTGCCACCAGCAACCCGGGACTAGCATCCGATGAGCAGTTCTTC	CATSNPGLASDEQFF
TRBV7-8	TRBJ1-1	NA	NA	TGTGCCAGCAGTAGCGGAGGGGAGAACACTGAAGCTTTCTTT	CASSSGGENTEAFF
TRBV7-8	TRBJ2-3	NA	many	TGTGCCAGCAGCCCTAGGACTTTGCCCGATGATACGCAGTATTTT	CASSPRTLPDDTQYF
TRBV4-1	TRBJ2-7	NA	few	TGCGCCAGCAGCCAAGGTCCATACCGTACAGGGCCCATCGGGCTCTACGAGCAGTACTTC	CASSQGPYRTGPIGLYEQYF
TRBV12-3/TRBV12-4	TRBJ2-3	TRBD2	few	TGTGCCAGCAGCCATGGGGGGGTCGACTCCCCAGATACGCAGTATTTT	CASSHGGVDSPDTQYF
TRBV7-4	TRBJ2-5	NA	few	TGTGCCAGCAGGGACATCGCCGAGACCCAGTACTTC	CASRDIAETQYF
TRBV29-1	TRBJ2-3	TRBD2	NA	TGCAGCGCATTCAATGGACGGGGGGGCACAGATACGCAGTATTTT	CSAFNGRGGTDTQYF
TRBV7-6	TRBJ2-3	NA	many	TGTGCCAGCAGTTCGCGGGGCACAGATACGCAGTATTTT	CASSSRGTDTQYF
TRBV25-1	TRBJ2-1	TRBD1	NA	TGTGCCAGCAGTGAATATTTTTCAGGGGGAAGAGATGAGCAGTTCTTC	CASSEYFSGGRDEQFF
TRBV29-1	TRBJ2-4	NA	few	TGCAGCGCCTTAGGGGGGGTAGCCAAAAACATTCAGTACTTC	CSALGGVAKNIQYF
TRBV18	TRBJ1-6	NA	NA	TGTGCCAGCTCGGGACGCAAAAGCTCCTATAATTCACCCCTCCACTTT	CASSGRKSSYNSPLHF
TRBV7-8	TRBJ2-2	NA	many	TGTGCCAGCAGCTCCCCACCCCTCGACAGCAACACACCGCGGGTCTTGAACACCGGGGAGCTGTTTTTT	CASSSPPLDSNTPRVLNTGELFF
TRBV7-9	TRBJ1-1	TRBD1	few	TGTGCCAGCAGCTCCAAGACAGGGAGAAGGGACACTGAAGCTTTCTTT	CASSSKTGRRDTEAFF
TRBV27	TRBJ1-1	TRBD1	NA	TGTGCCAGCAGGACAGGGTCCTACCTATCAGAGAACACTGAAGCTTTCTTT	CASRTGSYLSENTEAFF
TRBV7-9	TRBJ2-1	TRBD2	NA	TGTGCCAGCAGCCCCCGGACTAGCGGGCGGGCCTACAATGAGCAGTTCTTC	CASSPRTSGRAYNEQFF
TRBV7-6	TRBJ2-1	NA	few	TGTGCCAGCAGCTTAGTTGTGGGGTCGGAGCAGTTCTTC	CASSLVVGSEQFF
TRBV28	TRBJ2-3	TRBD2	many	TGTGCCAGCAGTTTTGAAGCCCCGACTAGCGGGAGGGAACTGGCTAGCACAGATACGCAGTATTTT	CASSFEAPTSGRELASTDTQYF